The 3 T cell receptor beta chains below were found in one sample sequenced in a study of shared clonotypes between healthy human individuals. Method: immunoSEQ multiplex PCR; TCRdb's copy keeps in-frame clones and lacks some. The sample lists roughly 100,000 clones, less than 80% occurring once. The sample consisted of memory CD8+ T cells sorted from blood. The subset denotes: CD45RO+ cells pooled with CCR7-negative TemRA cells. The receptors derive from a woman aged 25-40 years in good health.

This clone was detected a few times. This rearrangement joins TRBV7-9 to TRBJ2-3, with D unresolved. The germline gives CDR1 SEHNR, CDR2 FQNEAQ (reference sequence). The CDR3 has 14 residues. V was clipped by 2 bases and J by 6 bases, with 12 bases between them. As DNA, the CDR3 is TGTGCCAGCAGCTTATCTGCAACAGTTGATACGCAGTATTTT. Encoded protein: CASSLSATVDTQYF.

The CDR3 spells CASSSTRESNQPQHF. The DNA for the CDR3 is TGTGCCAGCAGTTCGACCAGGGAAAGCAATCAGCCCCAGCATTTT. The chain carries TRBV28 and TRBJ1-5; a weak D match, TRBD1 (5 bases). CDR3 length: 15 residues. Germline assignment: CDR1 MDHEN and CDR2 SYDVKM. V was clipped by 4 bases and J by 1 base, with 11 bases between them.

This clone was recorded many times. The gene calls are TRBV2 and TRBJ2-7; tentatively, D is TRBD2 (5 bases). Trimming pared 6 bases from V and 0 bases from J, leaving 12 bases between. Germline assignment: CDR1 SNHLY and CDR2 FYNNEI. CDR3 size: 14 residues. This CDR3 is CASSLTGSSYEQYF. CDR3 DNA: TGTGCCAGCAGCTTAACGGGGAGCTCCTACGAGCAGTACTTC.